The next 14 T cell receptor beta chains were all read from a single sample in a study of human T cells and chemical hapten exposure. Stated time point: patch test 3, about 24 weeks after DPC sensitization. Treatment reported: therapeutic diphenylcyclopropenone sensitization with weekly scalp DPC. In TCRdb, the RACE reads were re-called with MiXCR into one record per CDR3 protein. This table has roughly 90,000 distinct CDR3 sequences, about a tenth appearing once. Here the sequenced sample was whole blood, taken in connection with sensitization to the hapten diphenylcyclopropenone (DPC). These receptors came from a woman in her 30s with alopecia areata. Some clones in this sample may be carry-over from other donors' samples.

The V call is TRBV20-1, the J call TRBJ2-1, with unresolved D. CDR3 length: 13 amino acids. The V gene lost 0 bases and the J gene lost 5 bases, with 8 bases spanning the gap. CDR1 DFQATT and CDR2 SNEGSKA come from the germline V gene (reference sequence). As DNA, the CDR3 is TGCAGTGCTAGAGAGTGGCCGCACAATGAGCAGTTCTTC. Translated: CSAREWPHNEQFF.

This clonotype was detected ten times or more. The chain employs TRBV28 and TRBJ2-1, with TRBD2 matching over 7 bases. Germline loops: CDR1 MDHEN, CDR2 SYDVKM. The V and J ends lost 8 bases and 8 bases, in that order; junction bases with no gene match: 9. The CDR3 spans 13 residues. The CDR3 here is CASLGRGVYEQFF. In DNA, the CDR3 is TGTGCCAGCCTAGGACGGGGGGTCTATGAGCAGTTCTTC.

This clonotype was seen many times. The chain carries TRBV11-1 and TRBJ2-7; D is unresolved. V was clipped by 3 bases and J by 3 bases, with 6 bases between them. This CDR3 spans 12 amino acids. CDR1 and CDR2 (germline): SGHAT, FQDESV (reference sequence). Here the CDR3 reads CASSFDRYEQYF. CDR3 sequence (DNA): TGTGCCAGCAGCTTCGACCGCTACGAGCAGTACTTC.

This clonotype was seen a handful of times. This chain uses TRBV20-1 with TRBJ1-5, with D possibly TRBD1 on 6 matching bases. The CDR3 covers 14 residues. Germline V lookup: CDR1 DFQATT, CDR2 SNEGSKA (reference sequence). V was cut by 1 base and J by 2 bases, with 9 bases left in between. This CDR3 is CSARAGAGNQPQHF. Here the CDR3 DNA reads TGCAGTGCTAGAGCAGGGGCGGGCAATCAGCCCCAGCATTTT.

This clonotype turned up a few times. This chain uses TRBV6-5 with TRBJ1-3; no definite D call. V dropped 0 bases and J dropped 0 bases, with 9 bases sitting between them. Germline V lookup: CDR1 MNHEY, CDR2 SVGAGI. The CDR3 runs 16 residues. CDR3 DNA sequence: TGTGCCAGCAGTTACTCGGAAGCCCTCTCTGGAAACACCATATATTTT. This translates into CASSYSEALSGNTIYF.

This chain joins TRBV6-2 or TRBV6-3 and TRBJ2-7; D uncertain. Trimming took 2 bases from V and 0 from J, leaving 8 bases between them. Germline V lookup: CDR1 MNHEY, CDR2 SVGEGT. The CDR3 spans 14 residues. The chain's CDR3 is CASSYKGFSYEQYF. DNA for the CDR3: TGTGCCAGCAGTTACAAGGGTTTCTCCTACGAGCAGTACTTC.

The V and J genes are TRBV7-9 and TRBJ2-5; 7 bases match TRBD1. The junction had 6 bases not matched to a gene; V was cut back by 5 bases and J by 6 bases. Germline V lookup: CDR1 SEHNR, CDR2 FQNEAQ (reference sequence). CDR3 size: 13 residues. CDR3 protein: CASSRGGRQTQYF. The CDR3 bases are TGTGCCAGCAGCCGAGGGGGCAGGCAGACCCAGTACTTC.

The chain carries TRBV20-1 and TRBJ2-3, with D possibly matching TRBD1 (5 bases). CDR1 and CDR2 (germline): DFQATT, SNEGSKA (reference sequence). This CDR3 region has 14 residues. Trimming stripped 3 bases from V and 4 bases from J, with 14 bases between. CDR3 sequence: CSASNQGGADTQYF. In DNA, the CDR3 is TGCAGTGCTAGCAACCAGGGCGGAGCAGATACGCAGTATTTT.

This clonotype was seen a handful of times. This chain uses TRBV6-5 with TRBJ2-1; a possible D gene is TRBD2 (5 bases). Trimming removed 2 bases from V and 7 bases from J, with 6 bases in between. CDR1 MNHEY and CDR2 SVGAGI come from the germline V gene. This CDR3 spans 12 amino acids. CDR3 nucleotide sequence: TGTGCCAGCAGTTACGAGGGAAATGAGCAGTTCTTC. Protein product: CASSYEGNEQFF.

V gene TRBV20-1 combines with J gene TRBJ1-1; 7 bases match TRBD1. V shed 6 bases and J 6 bases; nucleotides not matched to a gene: 7. Germline V gene sequence: CDR1 DFQATT, CDR2 SNEGSKA (reference sequence). The CDR3 totals 12 residues. Written as DNA, the CDR3 is TGCAGTGCCAAGACAGGGAGTGCTGAAGCTTTCTTT. It codes for CSAKTGSAEAFF.

This clonotype was counted only a few times. The rearrangement uses TRBV20-1 and TRBJ2-4; no clear D. Deletions cut 8 bases from V and 1 base from J, with 15 bases between. CDR1 is DFQATT, CDR2 SNEGSKA, per germline (reference sequence). The CDR3 has 14 amino acids. The chain's CDR3 is CSSSRARAKNIQYF. CDR3 DNA: TGCAGTTCCTCCCGAGCAAGGGCCAAAAACATTCAGTACTTC.

CDR3 residues: CASSPGLAGASDTQYF. CDR3 nucleotide sequence: TGTGCCAGCAGCCCGGGACTAGCGGGAGCCTCAGATACGCAGTATTTT. V usage is TRBV28 and J usage is TRBJ2-3; TRBD2 aligns across 14 bases. The CDR3 runs 16 residues. V gave up 6 bases and J gave up 4 bases; unmatched junction bases: 6. Germline V gene lookup returns CDR1 MDHEN and CDR2 SYDVKM.

V is TRBV12-3 or TRBV12-4 and J is TRBJ2-1; no clear D. The V gene lost 6 bases and the J gene lost 3 bases, with 15 bases spanning the gap. The CDR3 is 15 amino acids. DNA for the CDR3: TGTGCCAGCAGAGCGCAGGATAACGGCTACAATGAGCAGTTCTTC. Its protein product is CASRAQDNGYNEQFF.

J is TRBJ1-5 and V is TRBV20-1; the D is unclear. Germline assignment: CDR1 DFQATT and CDR2 SNEGSKA (reference sequence). V was trimmed by 0 bases and J by 0 bases, leaving 6 bases between them. There are 14 residues in the CDR3. In DNA, the CDR3 is TGCAGTGCTAGAGACCTATATAGCAATCAGCCCCAGCATTTT. Translated: CSARDLYSNQPQHF.